Listed here are 7 T cell receptor beta chains from one sample, sequenced in a study of shared clonotypes between healthy human individuals. Here immunoSEQ multiplex PCR was the method, and the copy in TCRdb shows in-frame clones only, minus some. Seen here are about 750,000 clones, roughly 92% observed once, and the top ten hold 24%. Selected positively for CCR7 and CD45RO-negative, naive CD8 cells excluded terminally differentiated effector memory CD45RA+ cells. The material sequenced was naive CD8+ T cells sorted from blood. The source is a man under 40 in good health.

This sequence joins TRBV10-2 and TRBJ2-1; 11 positions match TRBD2. The CDR3 is 15 amino acids. Trimming at V came to 6 bases and at J to 10 bases, leaving 11 bases not matched to a gene. Germline assignment: CDR1 WSHSY and CDR2 SAAADI. The CDR3 DNA reads TGCGCCAGCAGCTTGGGACTAGCGGAGGAGGGAGAGCAGTTCTTC. Translating it yields CASSLGLAEEGEQFF.

This clone appeared a single time. This CDR3 is CSVEGLAGPNTGELFF. The CDR3 nucleotides read TGCAGCGTTGAGGGACTAGCGGGACCAAACACCGGGGAGCTGTTTTTT. This chain uses TRBV29-1 with TRBJ2-2; TRBD2 matches at 13 bases. The CDR3 contains 16 residues. The germline gives CDR1 SQVTM, CDR2 ANQGSEA. The V gene end was trimmed by 3 bases and the J gene end by 2 bases; junction bases not matched to a gene: 3.

The chain combines TRBV19 with TRBJ2-2; 8 nucleotides align to TRBD1. CDR3 length: 15 residues. CDR1 and CDR2 (germline): LNHDA, SQIVND (reference sequence). After removal of 6 bases from V and 1 base from J, the junction contained 4 bases not matched to a gene. The CDR3 loop reads CASRPDRENTGELFF. In nucleotides, the CDR3 is TGTGCCAGTAGACCGGACAGGGAGAACACCGGGGAGCTGTTTTTT.

This clone was seen once. The V gene is TRBV2, the J gene TRBJ2-2; 11 bases align to TRBD1. This CDR3 region has 17 residues. In germline, CDR1 is SNHLY, CDR2 FYNNEI. Trimming cost V 3 bases and J 4 bases; bases outside gene matches: 7. The CDR3 loop reads CASSEDRGRLATGELFF. The DNA of the CDR3 is TGTGCCAGCAGTGAGGACAGGGGGCGCTTAGCCACCGGGGAGCTGTTTTTT.

This clone occurred once. The chain employs TRBV30 and TRBJ2-7, with 9 bases aligning to TRBD1. In germline, CDR1 is GTSNPN, CDR2 SVGIG (reference sequence). Trimming at V came to 2 bases and at J to 2 bases, leaving 7 bases not matched to a gene. The CDR3 is made up of 15 amino acids. CDR3 nucleotide sequence: TGTGCCTGGAGTACGGGACAGGGACACACCTACGAGCAGTACTTC. Translation: CAWSTGQGHTYEQYF.

J is TRBJ2-2 and V is TRBV5-5; the match to TRBD2 covers 12 bases. The CDR3 length is 17 residues. J was trimmed by 7 bases and V by 4 bases; bases with no gene match: 11. Germline CDR1 is SGHKS and CDR2 is YYEKEE (reference sequence). The CDR3, as DNA: TGTGCCAGCAGCACCCGACTAGCGGGAGATGTACACGGGGAGCTGTTTTTT. Its protein product is CASSTRLAGDVHGELFF. Looking up the rest from reference TRBV5-5 and TRBJ2-2 gives the full variable domain: DAGVTQSPTHLIKTRGQQVTLRCSPISGHKSVSWYQQVLGQGPQFIFQYYEKEERGRGNFPDRFSARQFPNYSSELNVNALLLGDSALYLCASSTRLAGDVHGELFFGEGSRLTVL.

The rearrangement joins TRBV5-1 to TRBJ2-1; TRBD2 agrees at 10 bases. This CDR3 has 16 residues. V trimming: 0 bases; J trimming: 4 bases; junction bases outside the gene matches: 4. Germline CDR1 is SGHRS and CDR2 is YFSETQ. CDR3 nucleotides: TGCGCCAGCAGCTTGGAGCTAGCGGGAGCTTACAATGAGCAGTTCTTC. This sequence encodes CASSLELAGAYNEQFF.